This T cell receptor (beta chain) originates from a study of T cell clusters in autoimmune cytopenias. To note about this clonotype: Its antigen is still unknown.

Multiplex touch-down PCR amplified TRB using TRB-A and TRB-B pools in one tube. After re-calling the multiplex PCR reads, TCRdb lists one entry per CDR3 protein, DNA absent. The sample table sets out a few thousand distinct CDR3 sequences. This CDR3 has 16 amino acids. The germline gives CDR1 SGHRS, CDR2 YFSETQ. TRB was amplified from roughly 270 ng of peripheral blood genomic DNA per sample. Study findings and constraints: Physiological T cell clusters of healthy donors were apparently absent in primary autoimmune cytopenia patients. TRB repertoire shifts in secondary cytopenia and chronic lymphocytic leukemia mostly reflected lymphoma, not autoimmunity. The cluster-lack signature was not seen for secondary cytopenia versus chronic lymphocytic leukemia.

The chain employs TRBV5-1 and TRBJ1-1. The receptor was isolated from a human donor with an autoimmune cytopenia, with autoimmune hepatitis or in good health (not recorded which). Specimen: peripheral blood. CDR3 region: CASSPRTTVDDTEAFF.